The 12 T cell receptor beta chains presented below share a single source sample, sequenced in a study of naive and memory T cell subsets. Both TRBC1 and TRBC2 were covered by a beta constant-region primer of two equimolar oligonucleotides. Ligated cDNA was amplified by four rounds of PCR with nested alpha and beta constant-region primers and SP2. TCRdb independently ran MiXCR on the UMI-ligation and nested PCR reads; one entry per CDR3 protein. Here the sample spans about 90,000 distinct CDR3 sequences, approximately 10% being singletons. These receptors' targets are unknown. Overall study findings and caveats: A few larger clonotypes appeared in naive repertoires, especially CD8, possibly memory cells re-expressing CD45RA.

Sequenced material: naive CD4+ T cells from blood. All receptors derive from a human donor in good health.

Ten or more counts support this clonotype. The rearrangement uses TRBV20-1 and TRBJ2-5; D possibly uses TRBD1 or TRBD2 (6 bases each). The V end lost 3 bases, the J end lost 5 bases, and 22 bases lay between the germline ends. The CDR3 is 16 amino acids. Germline CDR1 reads DFQATT; CDR2 reads SNEGSKA (reference sequence). The CDR3 protein is CSARRRGGARGETQYF. The CDR3 DNA is TGCAGTGCTAGGAGGAGAGGAGGGGCAAGGGGGGAGACCCAGTACTTC.

The sample holds a few counts of this clonotype. Sequence at one end of the junction differs from germline and may be a read error. V gene TRBV3-1 combines with J gene TRBJ2-7; D is possibly TRBD2 (6 bases). Germline V CDR1 and CDR2: LGHDT, YNNKEL (reference sequence). The CDR3 runs to 13 residues. DNA for the CDR3: TGTGCCAGCAGCACACTAGCAGGGACCGACTTTGACTTC. It yields the protein CASSTLAGTDFDF.

The chain joins TRBV29-1 to TRBJ1-1; D is possibly TRBD1 (6 bases). Germline V CDR1 and CDR2: SQVTM, ANQGSEA. V shed 2 bases and J shed 0 bases, with 10 bases lying between them. This CDR3 is built from 14 residues. The DNA of the CDR3 is TGCAGCGTTGAAAGGACAGTCATGAACACTGAAGCTTTCTTT. This gives the protein CSVERTVMNTEAFF.

This clonotype occurred many times. The chain is built from TRBV2 and TRBJ2-1; a weak D match, TRBD2 (6 bases). CDR3 length: 14 amino acids. The V gene lost 4 bases and the J gene lost 6 bases, with 13 bases spanning the gap. CDR1 SNHLY and CDR2 FYNNEI come from the germline V gene. The CDR3 sequence: CASSGLGRGNEQFF. The CDR3 DNA follows: TGTGCCAGCAGTGGACTAGGAAGGGGCAATGAGCAGTTCTTC.

V is TRBV30 and J is TRBJ1-5; 8 nucleotides agree with TRBD1. V was clipped by 6 bases and J by 1 base; unmatched bases: 2. The CDR3 loop spans 13 amino acids. CDR1 and CDR2 from the germline V gene are GTSNPN and SVGIG (reference sequence). CDR3 loop: CACDRGSNQPQHF. CDR3 nucleotides: TGTGCCTGTGACAGGGGAAGCAATCAGCCCCAGCATTTT. The variable domain in full, completed from reference TRBV30 and TRBJ1-5, reads SQTIHQWPATLVQPVGSPLSLECTVEGTSNPNLYWYRQAAGRGLQLLFYSVGIGQISSEVPQNLSASRPQDRQFILSSKKLLLSDSGFYLCACDRGSNQPQHFGDGTRLSIL.

V is TRBV5-1 and J is TRBJ1-5, with TRBD1 identical over 7 bases. This CDR3 has 15 amino acids. Germline CDR1 and CDR2: SGHRS and YFSETQ. J gave up 3 bases and V 0 bases, and 3 bases lay outside the gene matches. CDR3 DNA: TGCGCCAGCAGCTTGGGGGGACAGATCAATCAGCCCCAGCATTTT. It yields the protein CASSLGGQINQPQHF.

The table lists this clonotype with many counts. The chain employs TRBV6-2 or TRBV6-3 and TRBJ2-7; TRBD1 might be the D (6 bases). The V end lost 4 bases, the J end lost 3 bases, and 7 bases lay between the germline ends. This CDR3 comprises 12 residues. Germline V CDR1 and CDR2: MNHEY, SVGEGT. DNA for the CDR3: TGTGCCAGCAGTTCACAGGGCTACGAGCAGTACTTC. Its protein is CASSSQGYEQYF.

This chain uses TRBV5-5 with TRBJ2-7; D remains unclear. The CDR3 length is 15 residues. Germline V gene data show CDR1 as SGHKS and CDR2 as YYEKEE (reference sequence). The V end was cut by 3 bases, the J end by 2 bases, with 15 bases between. Here the CDR3 reads CASSSPPGRTYEQYF. As DNA, the CDR3 is TGTGCCAGCAGCTCGCCCCCTGGCCGGACCTACGAGCAGTACTTC.

This clonotype occurred many times. The gene calls are TRBV5-1 and TRBJ2-7; 8 bases fit TRBD1. The junction had 3 bases not matched to a gene; V was cut back by 3 bases and J by 7 bases. Germline CDR1 SGHRS, CDR2 YFSETQ. This CDR3 is 12 amino acids long. The DNA for the CDR3 is TGCGCCAGCAGCTCACAGGGGGGTGAGCAGTACTTC. Its protein product is CASSSQGGEQYF.

The sample holds many counts of this clonotype. The chain has TRBV5-1 and TRBJ1-1, with a possible D match to TRBD1 (5 bases). CDR1 is SGHRS and CDR2 is YFSETQ in the germline V gene. V was trimmed by 2 bases and J by 6 bases, leaving 14 bases between them. The length of the CDR3 is 14 residues. DNA for the CDR3: TGCGCCAGCAGCTTCACCTTGGCGGGGGCTGAAGCTTTCTTT. It specifies CASSFTLAGAEAFF.

This clonotype was seen at least ten times. This chain connects TRBV29-1 to TRBJ2-5; possible D gene TRBD2, 5 bases. Germline assignment: CDR1 SQVTM and CDR2 ANQGSEA. V was cut by 7 bases and J by 4 bases, with 13 bases left in between. This CDR3 region has 12 residues. CDR3 nucleotide sequence: TGCAGCGCCCAAAGAGGGCTAGAGACCCAGTACTTC. Its translation is CSAQRGLETQYF.

The rearrangement links TRBV28 to TRBJ1-2; TRBD1 agrees at 8 bases. V shed 7 bases, J shed 2 bases, and the junction held 6 bases outside the gene matches. Per the germline V gene, CDR1 is MDHEN and CDR2 is SYDVKM. CDR3 size: 14 residues. In DNA, the CDR3 is TGTGCCAGCACCCTGGACAGGGCGAACTATGGCTACACCTTC. Protein product: CASTLDRANYGYTF.